Below, one T cell receptor beta chain is given with its context. These data come from a study of blood T cell repertoires in COVID-19. Study as a whole: Collection of acute and convalescent COVID-19 samples took place in the United States, Italy and Spain.

Per the original methods: Scientists estimated how many nucleated cells there were by amplifying reference gene primers. Assay used: immunoSEQ multiplex PCR; TCRdb lists only in-frame clones, some missing. V, J and clone size were drawn from that table, and D and trimming were deduced from the DNA. This table has over 150,000 clones, around nine tenths appearing once. Followed over time, Seattle patients had been enrolled while infection was active. This CDR3 region has 16 residues. Germline CDR1 and CDR2: MNHNS and SASEGT. Trimming left V 4 bases short and J 6 bases short, with 22 bases between. The receptor was isolated from a man in his fifties or sixties with COVID-19, enrolled during active disease. Sequenced input: peripheral blood. The chain carries TRBV6-1 and TRBJ2-7; tentative D call: TRBD2 (6 bases). This chain's CDR3 is CASSVRGTTREGEQYF. CDR3 nucleotide sequence: TGTGCCAGCAGTGTCCGGGGGACCACCAGGGAAGGCGAGCAGTACTTC.